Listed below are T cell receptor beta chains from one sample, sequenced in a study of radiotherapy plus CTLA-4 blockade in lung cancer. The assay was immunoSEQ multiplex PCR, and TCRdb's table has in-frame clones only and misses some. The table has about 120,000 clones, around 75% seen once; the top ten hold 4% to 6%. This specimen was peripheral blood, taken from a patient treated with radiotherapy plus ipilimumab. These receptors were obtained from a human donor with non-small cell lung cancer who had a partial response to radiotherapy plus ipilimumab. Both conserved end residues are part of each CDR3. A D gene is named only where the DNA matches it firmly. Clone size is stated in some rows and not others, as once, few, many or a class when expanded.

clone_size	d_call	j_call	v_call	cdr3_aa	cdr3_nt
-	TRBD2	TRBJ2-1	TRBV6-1	CASIAALGLASEQFF	TGTGCCAGCATCGCAGCTCTGGGACTAGCGTCTGAGCAGTTCTTC
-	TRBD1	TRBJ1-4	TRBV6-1	CASSLTGGDEKLFF	TGTGCCAGCAGTTTGACAGGGGGCGATGAAAAACTGTTTTTT
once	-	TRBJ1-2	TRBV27	CASSSGVWGNYGYTF	TGTGCCAGCAGTTCAGGGGTTTGGGGTAACTATGGCTACACCTTC
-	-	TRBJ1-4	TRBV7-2	CASSPGQLNEKLFF	TGTGCCAGCAGCCCCGGACAGCTTAATGAAAAACTGTTTTTT
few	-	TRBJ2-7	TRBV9	CASSVDQGSYEQYF	TGTGCCAGCAGCGTAGATCAGGGGTCCTACGAGCAGTACTTC
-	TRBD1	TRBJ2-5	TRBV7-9	CASSGAGTGDQETQYF	TGTGCCAGCAGCGGAGCCGGGACAGGTGATCAAGAGACCCAGTACTTC
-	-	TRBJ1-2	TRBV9	CASSVGPASTYGYTF	TGTGCCAGCAGCGTAGGTCCAGCGTCAACCTATGGCTACACCTTC
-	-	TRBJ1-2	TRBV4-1	CASSQERGNYGYTF	TGCGCCAGCAGCCAAGAAAGGGGTAACTATGGCTACACCTTC
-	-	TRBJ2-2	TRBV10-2	CASSDSTVTGELFF	TGCGCCAGCAGTGACTCCACGGTTACCGGGGAGCTGTTTTTT
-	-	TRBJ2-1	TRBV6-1	CASTPWQISYNEQFF	TGTGCCAGCACCCCCTGGCAGATCTCCTACAATGAGCAGTTCTTC
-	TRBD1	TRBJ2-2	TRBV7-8	CASSPSGQGYTGELFF	TGTGCCAGCAGCCCCTCGGGACAGGGGTACACCGGGGAGCTGTTTTTT
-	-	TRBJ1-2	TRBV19	CASSIGTGRNYGYTF	TGTGCCAGTAGTATTGGTACAGGGCGAAACTATGGCTACACCTTC
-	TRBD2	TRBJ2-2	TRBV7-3	CASSLSGGQTAGELFF	TGTGCCAGCAGCCTGTCGGGGGGGCAAACGGCCGGGGAGCTGTTTTTT
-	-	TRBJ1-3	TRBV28	CASSTYLGGGNTIYF	TGTGCCAGCAGTACCTATCTGGGCGGGGGAAACACCATATATTTT
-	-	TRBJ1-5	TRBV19	CASSSGGSNQPQHF	TGTGCCAGTAGTAGCGGTGGGAGCAATCAGCCCCAGCATTTT
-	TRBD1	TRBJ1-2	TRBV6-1	CASRPPGQGTYGYTF	TGTGCCAGCAGGCCCCCGGGACAGGGGACCTATGGCTACACCTTC
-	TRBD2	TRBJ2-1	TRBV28	CASSPWTSGSRSNEQFF	TGTGCCAGCAGTCCATGGACTAGCGGGAGCCGGTCCAATGAGCAGTTCTTC
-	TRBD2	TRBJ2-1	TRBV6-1	CASRPRDYYNEQFF	TGTGCCAGCAGGCCCCGGGACTACTACAATGAGCAGTTCTTC
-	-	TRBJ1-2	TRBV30	CAWSVPGARSRGYTF	TGTGCCTGGAGTGTACCTGGGGCGAGATCTAGAGGCTACACCTTC
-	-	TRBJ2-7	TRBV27	CASSLSRVGSYEQYF	TGTGCCAGCAGTTTATCGAGGGTTGGAAGCTACGAGCAGTACTTC
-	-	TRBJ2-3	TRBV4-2	CASSQSGSDTQYF	TGTGCCAGCAGCCAATCGGGTTCAGATACGCAGTATTTT
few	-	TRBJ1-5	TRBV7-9	CASSRESQPQHF	TGTGCCAGCAGCCGGGAGTCTCAGCCCCAGCATTTT
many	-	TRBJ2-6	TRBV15	CATRNERGRTSGANVLTF	TGTGCCACCAGGAATGAAAGGGGCAGGACCTCTGGGGCCAACGTCCTGACTTTC
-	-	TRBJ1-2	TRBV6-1	CASSLREASYGYTF	TGTGCCAGCAGCCTCCGAGAGGCCTCCTATGGCTACACCTTC
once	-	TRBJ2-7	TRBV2	CASREGLYGEQYF	TGTGCCAGCAGAGAAGGACTATATGGCGAGCAGTACTTC